This TCR beta chain originates from a study of vaccination effects on CD4 cells after COVID-19. Study as a whole: All study participants received two doses of BNT162b2 or mRNA-1273 vaccine. Specimens were obtained from a couple of convalescent patients 16 days and one week prior to vaccination. Study-wide points: Only a few convalescent patients and no early post-infection timepoints featured in the study.

The CDR3 consists of 16 residues. The ends were cut back, 0 bases at V and 3 bases at J, with 14 bases in the middle. The germline CDR1 and CDR2 sequences are MNHEY and SVGAGI. With the ViraFEST assay, the study expanded antigen-specific CD4+ T cells using viral peptide pools, then sequenced them. When roughly eleven days of culture had elapsed, CD4+ T cells were isolated. This individual contracted SARS-CoV-2 between March and December 2020, as verified by PCR. A few million PBMC were seeded per well and grown in the presence of about 10 IU/ml IL-2 and about 10 ug/ml peptides. Worth noting for this clone: Its antigen is currently unknown.

Method: immunoSEQ multiplex PCR; TCRdb's copy keeps in-frame clones and lacks some. The sample carries about 45,000 clones, around 79% recorded once. The V and J genes are TRBV6-5 and TRBJ1-1; the D is unclear. Sequenced here: CD4+ T cells from PBMCs cultured with a peptide pool, sampled before COVID-19 vaccination. The receptor was derived from a human donor who had a prior SARS-CoV-2 infection. CDR3 protein: CASSYSPGSLDTEAFF. The CDR3 coding sequence is TGTGCCAGCAGTTACTCCCCGGGGAGCCTAGACACTGAAGCTTTCTTT.